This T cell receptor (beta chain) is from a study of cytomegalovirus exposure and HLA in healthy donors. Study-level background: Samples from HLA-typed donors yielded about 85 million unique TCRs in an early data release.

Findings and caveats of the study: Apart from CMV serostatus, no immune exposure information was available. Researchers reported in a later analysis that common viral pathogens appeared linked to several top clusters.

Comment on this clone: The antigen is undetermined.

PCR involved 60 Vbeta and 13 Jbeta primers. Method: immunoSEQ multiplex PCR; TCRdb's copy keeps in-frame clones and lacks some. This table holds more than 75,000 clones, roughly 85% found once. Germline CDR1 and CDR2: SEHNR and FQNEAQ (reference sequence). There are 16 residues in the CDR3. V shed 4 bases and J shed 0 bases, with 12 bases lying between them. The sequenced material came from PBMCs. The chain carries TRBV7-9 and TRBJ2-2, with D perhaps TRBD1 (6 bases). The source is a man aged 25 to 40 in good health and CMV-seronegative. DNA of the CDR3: TGTGCCAGCAGCTGGACAGCGGACCCGAACACCGGGGAGCTGTTTTTT. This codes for CASSWTADPNTGELFF.